A single T cell receptor beta chain is shown here with its context. No antigen is known for it. This CDR3 has 15 amino acids. CDR1 and CDR2 from the germline V gene are WNHNN and SYGVQD (reference sequence). The V segment lost 5 bases and the J segment 6 bases; nucleotides outside the gene matches: 9. The data stem from a study of shared clonotypes between healthy human individuals. Study-wide results and limits: A reduction in generation probabilities was seen for non-shared clonotypes relative to those shared by all four donors.

Using immunoSEQ multiplex PCR, the repertoire was profiled, and TCRdb retains in-frame clones only, with some absent. The top ten clones hold under 11% of a sample with roughly 300,000 clones, more than 60% of them seen once. The sequence was obtained from a man aged 25 to 45 in good health. This chain uses TRBV10-1 with TRBJ2-1; 8 bases map to TRBD2. The sequenced sample was memory CD4+ T cells sorted from blood. Noted subset: CD45RA-negative fraction. CDR3 residues: CASSRRAGVSNEQFF. The DNA for the CDR3 is TGCGCCAGCAGTAGGCGAGCGGGAGTATCCAATGAGCAGTTCTTC.